The table lists the clone carrying this TCR beta chain with many counts. Its antigen is still unknown. These data come from a study of Graves' ophthalmopathy and Graves' hyperthyroidism. Points from the study as a whole: Blood also held most thyroid clonotypes expanded above 0.001 frequency.

Transcripts of RNA were the source for amplifying TCR beta CDR3 regions. The first-round RT-PCR employed HTBI primers together with the Qiagen OneStep RT-PCR kit. A multiplex PCR was then performed as the second round. TCRdb recomputed calls from the multiplex PCR reads with MiXCR, one row per CDR3 protein. The repertoire includes approximately 210,000 distinct CDR3 sequences, 25% to 30% of them detected once, and around 9.8% sits in the top ten. The CDR3 runs to 13 residues. The germline gives CDR1 SNHLY, CDR2 FYNNEI. The V end lost 5 bases, the J end lost 7 bases, and 15 bases lay between the germline ends. Under 3 months in duration, the ophthalmopathy in affected donors had moderate-to-severe activity, CAS ≥3 and NOSPECS ≥4. The authors diagnosed from clinical symptoms, serum thyroxine, TRAb, thyroid ultrasound and orbital computed tomography. PBMCs had their origin in fresh peripheral blood (10 ml).

What was sequenced was peripheral blood. The receptor was isolated from a man aged 50-60 years with Graves' ophthalmopathy. The V and J genes are TRBV2 and TRBJ2-7; tentatively, D is TRBD1 or TRBD2 (6 bases each). The CDR3 protein is CASSYQGSGEQYF. The CDR3 coding sequence is TGTGCCAGCAGTTATCAGGGGAGCGGGGAGCAGTACTTC.